This TCR beta chain was sequenced in a study of Tregs in tolerant kidney transplant recipients. Germline lookup yields CDR1 SNHLY and CDR2 FYNNEI. V lost 6 bases and J 7 bases, leaving 12 bases between the germline ends. The length of the CDR3 is 12 residues. Some clones are missing from TCRdb's copy, which holds only in-frame ones; the method was immunoSEQ multiplex PCR. The repertoire holds about 240,000 clones, with about 86% as singletons. General study results and limits: Expanding Tregs on activated donor B cells appeared to best identify donor-specific TCRbeta clones. The small number of patients limits these findings pending further validation.

Note on this clone: Its antigen is not identified.

Thawed PBMCs were FACS-sorted into unstimulated CD4+CD25+CD127- regulatory T cells, CD4+CD25- non-regulatory cells, CD4 and CD8 cells. The sequence came from a human donor in good health. This chain connects TRBV2 to TRBJ1-1; tentative D call: TRBD1 (5 bases). Material for sequencing was CD4+ T cells from blood. In DNA, the CDR3 is TGTGCCAGCAGGGGGGACGGATTTGAAGCTTTCTTT. Protein: CASRGDGFEAFF.